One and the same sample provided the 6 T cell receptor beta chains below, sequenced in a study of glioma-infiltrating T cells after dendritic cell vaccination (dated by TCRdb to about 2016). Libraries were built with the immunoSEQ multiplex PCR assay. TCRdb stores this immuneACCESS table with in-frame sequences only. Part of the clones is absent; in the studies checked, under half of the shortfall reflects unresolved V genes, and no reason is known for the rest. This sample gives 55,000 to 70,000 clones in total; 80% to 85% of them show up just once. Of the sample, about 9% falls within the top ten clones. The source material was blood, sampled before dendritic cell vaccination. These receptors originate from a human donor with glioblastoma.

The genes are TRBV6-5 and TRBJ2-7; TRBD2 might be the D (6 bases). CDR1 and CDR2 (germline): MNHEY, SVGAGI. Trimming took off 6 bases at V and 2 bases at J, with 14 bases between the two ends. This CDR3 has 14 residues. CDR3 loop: CASSRRDGTYEQYF. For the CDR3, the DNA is TGTGCCAGCAGCCGGAGGGACGGGACCTACGAGCAGTACTTC.

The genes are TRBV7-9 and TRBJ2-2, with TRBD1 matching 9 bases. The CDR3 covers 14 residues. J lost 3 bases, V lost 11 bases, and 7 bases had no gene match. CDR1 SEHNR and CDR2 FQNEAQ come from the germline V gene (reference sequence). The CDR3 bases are TGTGCCGGACTACAGGGGGCGTACACCGGGGAGCTGTTTTTT. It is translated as CAGLQGAYTGELFF.

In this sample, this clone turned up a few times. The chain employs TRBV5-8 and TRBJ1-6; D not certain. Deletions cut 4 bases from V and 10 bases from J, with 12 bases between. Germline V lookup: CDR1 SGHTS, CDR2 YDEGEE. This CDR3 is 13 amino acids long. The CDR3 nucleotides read TGTGCCAGCAGCCCGGACTCTTACTCACCCCTCCACTTT. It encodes CASSPDSYSPLHF.

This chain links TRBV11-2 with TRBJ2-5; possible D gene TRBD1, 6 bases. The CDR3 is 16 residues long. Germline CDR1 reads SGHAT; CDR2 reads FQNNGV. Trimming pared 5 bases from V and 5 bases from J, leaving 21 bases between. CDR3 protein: CASSLLLTGLIETQYF. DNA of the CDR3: TGTGCCAGCAGCCTACTCCTCACAGGGTTGATTGAGACCCAGTACTTC.

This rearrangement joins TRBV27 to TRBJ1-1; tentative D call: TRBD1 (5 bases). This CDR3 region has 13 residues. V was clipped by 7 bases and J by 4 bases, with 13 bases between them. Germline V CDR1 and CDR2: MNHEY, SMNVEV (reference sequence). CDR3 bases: TGTGCCAGCATCTCGCAGGGTTTCACTGAAGCTTTCTTT. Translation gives CASISQGFTEAFF.

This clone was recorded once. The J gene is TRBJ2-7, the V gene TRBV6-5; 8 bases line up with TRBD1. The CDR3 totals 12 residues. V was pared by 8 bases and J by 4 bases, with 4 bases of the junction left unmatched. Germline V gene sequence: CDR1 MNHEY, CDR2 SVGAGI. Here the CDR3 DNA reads TGTGCCAGCTTCGACAGGGGTTACGAGCAGTACTTC. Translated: CASFDRGYEQYF.